The rows below give T cell receptor beta chains drawn from one sample of a study of identical twins. TCRdb re-called the 5' RACE reads through MiXCR, storing one row per CDR3 protein. Of a few hundred thousand distinct CDR3 sequences listed, about 15% were seen once; the top ten hold around 0.4%. The same data also went into a second study, on yellow fever vaccine responses in identical twins.

The specimen sequenced was CD4+ T cells sorted from blood. The receptors stem from a woman younger than 35 in good health. CDR3s include the opening cysteine and the closing phenylalanine or tryptophan. The D gene is left open where the match is weak. Some rows have no size entry. The others give once, few or many, or a class for an expanded clone.

size: many; J: TRBJ2-2; D: TRBD1; V: TRBV27; DNA: TGTGCCAGCAGAAGGACAGGGGACACCGGGGAGCTGTTTTTT; CDR3: CASRRTGDTGELFF
size: .; J: TRBJ2-2; D: .; V: TRBV5-5; DNA: TGTGCCAGCAGCTTGAACGGGGAGCTGTTTTTT; CDR3: CASSLNGELFF
size: few; J: TRBJ2-3; D: .; V: TRBV29-1; DNA: TGCAGCGTTCTTTCTAGCTCCGATACGCAGTATTTT; CDR3: CSVLSSSDTQYF
size: few; J: TRBJ2-7; D: .; V: TRBV7-3; DNA: TGTGCCAGCACCCATGGTATGGGGGAGGACCACTCCTACGAGCAGTACTTC; CDR3: CASTHGMGEDHSYEQYF
size: few; J: TRBJ2-5; D: TRBD2; V: TRBV5-1; DNA: TGCGCCAGCAGCTTGGACGGACTAGCAATGAGAGAGACCCAGTACTTC; CDR3: CASSLDGLAMRETQYF
size: few; J: TRBJ1-1; D: .; V: TRBV12-3/TRBV12-4; DNA: TGTGCCAGCAGTTCCGGACGGGGCGCTGAAGCTTTCTTT; CDR3: CASSSGRGAEAFF
size: .; J: TRBJ2-7; D: TRBD2; V: TRBV20-1; DNA: TGCAGTGCCAAACCCCTAGCGGGAACACTCTACGAGCAGTACTTC; CDR3: CSAKPLAGTLYEQYF
size: .; J: TRBJ1-5; D: .; V: TRBV28; DNA: TGTGCCAGCAGTTTACCGGGGGGTCTAAATCAGCCCCAGCATTTT; CDR3: CASSLPGGLNQPQHF
size: few; J: TRBJ1-1; D: .; V: TRBV3-1; DNA: TGTGCCAGCAGCCAAGTTTACCTCCCCCCATATGAAGCTTTCTTT; CDR3: CASSQVYLPPYEAFF
size: few; J: TRBJ1-4; D: .; V: TRBV20-1; DNA: TGCAGTGCTGGGCGGTCTACTAATGAAAAACTGTTTTTT; CDR3: CSAGRSTNEKLFF
size: .; J: TRBJ2-7; D: .; V: TRBV7-2; DNA: TGTGCCAGCAGCTTTACGATCTACGAGCAGTACTTC; CDR3: CASSFTIYEQYF
size: few; J: TRBJ2-5; D: .; V: TRBV5-6; DNA: TGTGCCAGCAGCTTTCCACAGAATCAAGAGACCCAGTACTTC; CDR3: CASSFPQNQETQYF
size: many; J: TRBJ2-1; D: .; V: TRBV5-1; DNA: TGCGCCAGCAGCTTGGAAGTGGGGGCCAGGGATGAGCAGTTCTTC; CDR3: CASSLEVGARDEQFF
size: .; J: TRBJ1-1; D: TRBD1; V: TRBV19; DNA: TGTGCCAGTAGTACATACAGGGGGAACACTGAAGCTTTCTTT; CDR3: CASSTYRGNTEAFF
size: .; J: TRBJ2-3; D: TRBD2; V: TRBV2; DNA: TGTGCCAGCAGGGGCCGGGGGGTTAGCACAGATACGCAGTATTTT; CDR3: CASRGRGVSTDTQYF
size: many; J: TRBJ2-3; D: TRBD2; V: TRBV5-6; DNA: TGTGCCAGCAGCTTGGCAGGGTTTCGACTAGCGGAGGGCTCCGTCACAGATACGCAGTATTTT; CDR3: CASSLAGFRLAEGSVTDTQYF
size: few; J: TRBJ2-3; D: .; V: TRBV4-1; DNA: TGCGCCAGCAGCCAGGATCCCCCTCTCCGGACCCTCCTTCCAGATACGCAGTATTTT; CDR3: CASSQDPPLRTLLPDTQYF
size: .; J: TRBJ2-3; D: .; V: TRBV7-9; DNA: TGTGCCAGCAGCTTAGGGCAGGGCGTTATCGGCACAGATACGCAGTATTTT; CDR3: CASSLGQGVIGTDTQYF
size: few; J: TRBJ2-5; D: .; V: TRBV29-1; DNA: TGCAGCGTTTCACAGGGTGAAGAGACCCAGTACTTC; CDR3: CSVSQGEETQYF
size: many; J: TRBJ1-2; D: TRBD1; V: TRBV5-1; DNA: TGCGCCAGCAGCTTTGCAGGGGGTAACTATGGCTACACCTTC; CDR3: CASSFAGGNYGYTF
size: many; J: TRBJ2-7; D: .; V: TRBV20-1; DNA: TGCAGTGCTAGAGATGCGGGCAGGAGCTCCTACGAGCAGTACTTC; CDR3: CSARDAGRSSYEQYF
size: few; J: TRBJ2-2; D: .; V: TRBV28; DNA: TGTGCCAGCAGTCCCGACGGGGCCCGGACCGGGGAGCTGTTTTTT; CDR3: CASSPDGARTGELFF
size: .; J: TRBJ1-1; D: .; V: TRBV20-1; DNA: TGCAGTGCTACAATGAACACTGAAGCTTTCTTT; CDR3: CSATMNTEAFF
size: .; J: TRBJ1-5; D: TRBD1; V: TRBV24-1; DNA: TGTGCCACCAGTGATGCCAGACAGGGGGCGAGTCAGCCCCAGCATTTT; CDR3: CATSDARQGASQPQHF
size: few; J: TRBJ2-3; D: TRBD2; V: TRBV15; DNA: TGTGCCACCAGCAGGGGGACTAGCGACACAGATACGCAGTATTTT; CDR3: CATSRGTSDTDTQYF
size: many; J: TRBJ2-7; D: .; V: TRBV18; DNA: TGTGCCAGCTCGACCACCCGGAGCGGGGGACAGGGATCCTACGAGCAGTACTTC; CDR3: CASSTTRSGGQGSYEQYF
size: .; J: TRBJ2-7; D: TRBD2; V: TRBV6-1; DNA: TGTGCCAGCAGTACCGGCGGGAGGCCGGGCTACGAGCAGTACTTC; CDR3: CASSTGGRPGYEQYF
size: few; J: TRBJ1-6; D: .; V: TRBV12-3/TRBV12-4; DNA: TGTGCCAGCAGCCTCAGGGGCGCCGATAATTCACCCCTCCACTTT; CDR3: CASSLRGADNSPLHF
size: .; J: TRBJ1-1; D: .; V: TRBV12-3/TRBV12-4; DNA: TGTGCCAGCAGCTATTTACCCCCGAGGACTGAAGCTTTCTTT; CDR3: CASSYLPPRTEAFF
size: few; J: TRBJ2-5; D: .; V: TRBV5-5; DNA: TGTGCCAGCAGCTTAGGGGCTGCAGAGACCCAGTACTTC; CDR3: CASSLGAAETQYF
size: few; J: TRBJ1-1; D: .; V: TRBV10-3; DNA: TGTGCCATCGGTCGGGGGACCCCGAACACTGAAGCTTTCTTT; CDR3: CAIGRGTPNTEAFF
size: .; J: TRBJ2-3; D: TRBD2; V: TRBV5-1; DNA: TGCGCCAGCAGGGACACGGGGACTACCAGCACAGATACGCAGTATTTT; CDR3: CASRDTGTTSTDTQYF
size: .; J: TRBJ1-1; D: .; V: TRBV28; DNA: TGTGCCAGCAGGCCAGGCGGTGGGTCCTCGGCAACTGAAGCTTTCTTT; CDR3: CASRPGGGSSATEAFF
size: .; J: TRBJ2-1; D: .; V: TRBV5-1; DNA: TGCGCCAGCAGCTCGGCCCTGACAGGGAGCGGGTACAATGAGCAGTTCTTC; CDR3: CASSSALTGSGYNEQFF
size: few; J: TRBJ2-5; D: TRBD2; V: TRBV6-1; DNA: TGTGCCAGCAGCCCGCGGGGGGGAGTGGCTCGGGAGACCCAGTACTTC; CDR3: CASSPRGGVARETQYF
size: .; J: TRBJ1-2; D: .; V: TRBV28; DNA: TGTGCCAGCAGTTTCCTAATACTATCCGCCTATGGCTACACCTTC; CDR3: CASSFLILSAYGYTF
size: many; J: TRBJ1-2; D: TRBD1; V: TRBV12-3/TRBV12-4; DNA: TGCGCCAGCAGCTTGGACAGGGCTAACTATGGCTACACCTTC; CDR3: CASSLDRANYGYTF
size: .; J: TRBJ2-2; D: .; V: TRBV20-1; DNA: TGCAGTGCTAGTGCTCCGCTAGGCACCGGGGAGCTGTTTTTT; CDR3: CSASAPLGTGELFF
size: .; J: TRBJ2-2; D: .; V: TRBV3-1; DNA: TGTGCCAGCAGCCGAGAACTTGGCACCGGGGAGCTGTTTTTT; CDR3: CASSRELGTGELFF
size: .; J: TRBJ2-5; D: .; V: TRBV5-1; DNA: TGCGCCAGCAGCTTGATGGGCCAGTACCTAGAGACCCAGTACTTC; CDR3: CASSLMGQYLETQYF
size: .; J: TRBJ2-3; D: .; V: TRBV12-3/TRBV12-4; DNA: TGTGCCACCACTTATACGCAGTATTTT; CDR3: CATTYTQYF